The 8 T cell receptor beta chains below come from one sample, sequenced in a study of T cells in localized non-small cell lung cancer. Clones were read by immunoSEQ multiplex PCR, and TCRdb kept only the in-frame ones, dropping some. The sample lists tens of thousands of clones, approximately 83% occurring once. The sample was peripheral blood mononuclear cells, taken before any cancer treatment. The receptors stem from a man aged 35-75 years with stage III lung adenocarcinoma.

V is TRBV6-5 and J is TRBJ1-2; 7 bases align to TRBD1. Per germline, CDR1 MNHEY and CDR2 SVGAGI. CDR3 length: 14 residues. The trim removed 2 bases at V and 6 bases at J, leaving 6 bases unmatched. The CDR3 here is CASSYLRQGDGYTF. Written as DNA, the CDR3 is TGTGCCAGCAGTTACCTCAGACAGGGAGATGGCTACACCTTC.

The CDR3: CASSYGQVNTEAFF. The DNA for the CDR3 is TGTGCCAGCAGCTACGGACAGGTGAACACTGAAGCTTTCTTT. V usage is TRBV7-2 and J usage is TRBJ1-1; 7 positions agree with TRBD1. Germline lookup yields CDR1 SGHTA and CDR2 FQGNSA. Trimming at V came to 4 bases and at J to 0 bases, leaving 2 bases not matched to a gene. The CDR3 totals 14 residues.

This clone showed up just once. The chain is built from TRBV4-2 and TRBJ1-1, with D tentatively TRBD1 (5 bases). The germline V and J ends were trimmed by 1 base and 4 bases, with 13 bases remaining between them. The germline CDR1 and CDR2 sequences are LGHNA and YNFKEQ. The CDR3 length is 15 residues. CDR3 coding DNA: TGTGCCAGCAGCCAAGCAGGGAGGGATACCACTGAAGCTTTCTTT. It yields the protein CASSQAGRDTTEAFF.

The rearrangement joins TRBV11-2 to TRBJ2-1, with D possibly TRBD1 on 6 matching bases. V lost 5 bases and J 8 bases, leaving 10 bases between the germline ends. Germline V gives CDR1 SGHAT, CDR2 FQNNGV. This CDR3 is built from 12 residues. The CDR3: CASSPGQHEQFF. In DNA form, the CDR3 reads TGTGCCAGCAGCCCCGGACAGCATGAGCAGTTCTTC.

The CDR3 loop is CASSGTGVNEQFF. The CDR3 nucleotides are TGTGCCAGCTCCGGGACAGGGGTCAATGAGCAGTTCTTC. The chain employs TRBV19 and TRBJ2-1; 10 positions agree with TRBD1. CDR3 length: 13 amino acids. The ends lost 9 bases at V and 6 bases at J; junction bases unmatched: 5. Germline lookup yields CDR1 LNHDA and CDR2 SQIVND (reference sequence).

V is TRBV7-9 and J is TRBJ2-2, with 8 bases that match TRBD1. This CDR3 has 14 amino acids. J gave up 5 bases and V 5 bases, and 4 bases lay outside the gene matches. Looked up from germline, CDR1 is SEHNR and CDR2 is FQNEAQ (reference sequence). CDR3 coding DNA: TGTGCCAGCAGCCCCCGACAGGGGACCGGGGAGCTGTTTTTT. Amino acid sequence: CASSPRQGTGELFF. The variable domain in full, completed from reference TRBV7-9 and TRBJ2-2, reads DTGVSQNPRHKITKRGQNVTFRCDPISEHNRLYWYRQTLGQGPEFLTYFQNEAQLEKSRLLSDRFSAERPKGSFSTLEIQRTEQGDSAMYLCASSPRQGTGELFFGEGSRLTVL.

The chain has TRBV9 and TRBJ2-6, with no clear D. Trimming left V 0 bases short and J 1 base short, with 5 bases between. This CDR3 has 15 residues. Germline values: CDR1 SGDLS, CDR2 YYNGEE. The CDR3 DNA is TGTGCCAGCAGCGTAGAGGTTTCTGGGGCCAACGTCCTGACTTTC. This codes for CASSVEVSGANVLTF.

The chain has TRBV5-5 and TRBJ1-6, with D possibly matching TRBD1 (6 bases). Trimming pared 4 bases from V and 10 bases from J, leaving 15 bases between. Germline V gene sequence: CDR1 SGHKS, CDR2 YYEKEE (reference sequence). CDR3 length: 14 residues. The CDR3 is CASSTRGSESPLHF. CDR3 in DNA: TGTGCCAGCAGCACCAGGGGCTCGGAATCACCCCTCCACTTT.